Below are 19 T cell receptor beta chains sequenced from a single sample in a study of shared clonotypes between healthy human individuals. Measured with immunoSEQ multiplex PCR; TCRdb has only the in-frame clones, and not every one. The sample yields under 2.5 million clones, less than 95% seen once. Sequences were obtained from naive CD4+ T cells from PBMCs. Subset reported: CD45RA+ positively selected. The receptors shown here come from a man aged 18 to 30 in good health. Some clones in this sample may be carry-over from other donors' samples.

The chain links TRBV9 to TRBJ2-1; 10 nucleotides line up with TRBD2. The CDR3 has 17 residues. Trimming took 3 bases from V and 6 from J; bases not matched to a gene: 12. Germline CDR1 is SGDLS and CDR2 is YYNGEE. Here the CDR3 reads CASSAQAGTSVSNEQFF. The CDR3 nucleotides are TGTGCCAGCAGCGCTCAAGCCGGGACTAGCGTCTCCAATGAGCAGTTCTTC.

The rearrangement joins TRBV2 to TRBJ1-1, with 8 bases matching TRBD1. V shed 6 bases, J shed 10 bases, and the junction held 13 bases outside the gene matches. Germline V gene lookup returns CDR1 SNHLY and CDR2 FYNNEI. There are 14 residues in the CDR3. The CDR3 DNA follows: TGTGCCAGCAGGGCAGGGGGCGACTTCTCGGGAGCTTTCTTT. The encoded protein is CASRAGGDFSGAFF.

The chain joins TRBV5-1 to TRBJ2-3, with 7 bases that match TRBD1. V gave up 5 bases and J gave up 4 bases; unmatched junction bases: 7. The CDR3 runs to 14 residues. CDR1 and CDR2 from the germline V gene are SGHRS and YFSETQ. The CDR3 spells CASSSADRADTQYF. For the CDR3, the DNA is TGCGCCAGCAGTTCAGCCGACAGGGCAGATACGCAGTATTTT.

V is TRBV9 and J is TRBJ2-1; possibly TRBD1 or TRBD2 for D (5 bases each). Trimming stripped 3 bases from V and 1 base from J, with 11 bases between. This CDR3 region has 15 residues. The germline V gene encodes CDR1 SGDLS and CDR2 YYNGEE. The DNA for the CDR3 is TGTGCCAGCAGCGGGGGGAGCCCATCCTACAATGAGCAGTTCTTC. Protein: CASSGGSPSYNEQFF.

This rearrangement joins TRBV11-2 to TRBJ1-1, with D possibly being TRBD1 (5 bases). The CDR3 loop spans 15 amino acids. Deletions cut 1 base from V and 0 bases from J, with 9 bases between. From germline, CDR1 is SGHAT and CDR2 FQNNGV. The CDR3 DNA follows: TGTGCCAGCAGCTTAGGAGCCAGGGTGAACACTGAAGCTTTCTTT. This gives the protein CASSLGARVNTEAFF.

The rearrangement uses TRBV25-1 and TRBJ2-5; 10 bases agree with TRBD2. The CDR3 has 15 residues. The V gene end was trimmed by 8 bases and the J gene end by 2 bases; junction bases not matched to a gene: 8. CDR1 and CDR2 (germline): MGHDK, SYGVNS. CDR3 amino acids: CASRSGGRRQETQYF. CDR3 sequence (DNA): TGTGCCAGCCGTAGCGGGGGGCGGCGGCAAGAGACCCAGTACTTC.

V and J are TRBV9 and TRBJ1-2; a weak D match, TRBD1 (5 bases). The CDR3 is 15 amino acids. CDR1 and CDR2 from the germline V gene are SGDLS and YYNGEE. V was cut by 3 bases and J by 2 bases, with 14 bases left in between. The chain's CDR3 is CASSASQGVNYGYTF. The CDR3 region has the DNA TGTGCCAGCAGCGCCTCCCAAGGGGTAAACTATGGCTACACCTTC.

The chain employs TRBV28 and TRBJ2-7; 7 positions agree with TRBD2. The CDR3 totals 17 residues. Trimming removed 3 bases from V and 2 bases from J; junction bases left unmatched: 13. The germline V gene has CDR1 MDHEN and CDR2 SYDVKM. The CDR3 loop is CASSFSQGLQTPYEQYF. CDR3 sequence (DNA): TGTGCCAGCAGTTTCTCGCAGGGACTACAAACCCCCTACGAGCAGTACTTC.

This clone turned up a few times. The sample carries other DNA sequences with the same CDR3. J is TRBJ2-7 and V is TRBV6-5; D is possibly TRBD2 (6 bases). V lost 0 bases to trimming and J lost 6 bases, with 15 bases between them. This CDR3 spans 15 amino acids. Germline CDR1 and CDR2: MNHEY and SVGAGI. The CDR3 DNA reads TGTGCCAGCAGTTACTCTCGGCAGGGAGGTGGCGAGCAGTACTTC. Its translation is CASSYSRQGGGEQYF.

The chain employs TRBV7-9 and TRBJ2-1; TRBD2 aligns across 14 bases. Germline V gene lookup returns CDR1 SEHNR and CDR2 FQNEAQ (reference sequence). This CDR3 spans 17 amino acids. V lost 4 bases to trimming and J lost 4 bases; unmatched junction nucleotides: 6. CDR3 nucleotides: TGTGCCAGCAGCTCGGGACTAGCGGGAGCGGTGTACAATGAGCAGTTCTTC. As protein: CASSSGLAGAVYNEQFF.

The J gene is TRBJ2-7, the V gene TRBV5-4; 7 bases are shared with TRBD1. After removal of 4 bases from V and 3 bases from J, the junction contained 10 bases not matched to a gene. Germline CDR1 and CDR2: SGHNT and YYREEE (reference sequence). There are 15 residues in the CDR3. CDR3 sequence: CASSPLGQQDYEQYF. The CDR3, as DNA: TGTGCCAGCAGCCCCCTGGGACAGCAAGACTACGAGCAGTACTTC.

The genes are TRBV5-1 and TRBJ1-1; D is ambiguous. V shed 0 bases and J shed 5 bases, with 14 bases lying between them. The CDR3 is made up of 15 amino acids. Per the germline V gene, CDR1 is SGHRS and CDR2 is YFSETQ. CDR3 region: CASSLVQAVGTEAFF. The CDR3 DNA follows: TGCGCCAGCAGCTTGGTCCAGGCCGTTGGGACTGAAGCTTTCTTT.

For this clone: Other DNA sequences from this sample encode an identical CDR3 as well. This sequence joins TRBV5-1 and TRBJ1-3; TRBD1 agrees at 9 bases. There are 15 residues in the CDR3. Germline CDR1 reads SGHRS; CDR2 reads YFSETQ. V dropped 2 bases and J dropped 2; count of bases not matched to a gene: 2. CDR3 amino acids: CASSLGDRAGNTIYF. CDR3 nucleotide sequence: TGCGCCAGCAGCTTAGGGGACAGGGCTGGAAACACCATATATTTT.

The gene calls are TRBV5-1 and TRBJ2-3; D unresolved. The CDR3 length is 17 residues. Germline V lookup: CDR1 SGHRS, CDR2 YFSETQ. V shed 4 bases and J shed 0 bases, with 18 bases lying between them. The CDR3 nucleotides read TGCGCCAGCAGCCCAACTCGGCAGCGCCTAAGCACAGATACGCAGTATTTT. Its translation: CASSPTRQRLSTDTQYF. Variable domain in full (rest from reference TRBV5-1 and TRBJ2-3): KAGVTQTPRYLIKTRGQQVTLSCSPISGHRSVSWYQQTPGQGLQFLFEYFSETQRNKGNFPGRFSGRQFSNSRSEMNVSTLELGDSALYLCASSPTRQRLSTDTQYFGPGTRLTVL.

The genes are TRBV11-1 and TRBJ2-5; possibly TRBD1 for D (6 bases). In germline, CDR1 is SGHAT, CDR2 FQDESV (reference sequence). V was pared by 4 bases and J by 5 bases, with 23 bases between. This CDR3 comprises 17 residues. CDR3 bases: TGTGCCAGCAGCTCCCCTTTTTTCAGGGGAGCGGAGGAGACCCAGTACTTC. It yields the protein CASSSPFFRGAEETQYF.

The chain joins TRBV6-5 to TRBJ1-4, with D perhaps matching TRBD1 (5 bases). The CDR3 is 14 residues long. Germline lookup yields CDR1 MNHEY and CDR2 SVGAGI. V dropped 6 bases and J dropped 4 bases, with 12 bases sitting between them. The CDR3 spells CASSSRASNEKLFF. The CDR3 coding sequence is TGTGCCAGCAGCAGCAGGGCTAGTAATGAAAAACTGTTTTTT.

This sequence joins TRBV29-1 and TRBJ2-1, with 12 positions matching TRBD2. The CDR3 loop spans 14 amino acids. Germline V lookup: CDR1 SQVTM, CDR2 ANQGSEA. Trimming at V came to 3 bases and at J to 6 bases, leaving 3 bases not matched to a gene. DNA for the CDR3: TGCAGCGTTGAGACTAGCGGGAGCCTCAATGAGCAGTTCTTC. Translating it yields CSVETSGSLNEQFF.

The CDR3, as DNA: TGTGCCAGCAGCCCCGGACTAGCACAGGAGCAGTACTTC. The encoded protein is CASSPGLAQEQYF. The chain couples TRBV9 to TRBJ2-7; TRBD2 aligns across 8 bases. This CDR3 contains 13 residues. Trimming took 4 bases from V and 7 from J; bases not matched to a gene: 7. Germline loops: CDR1 SGDLS, CDR2 YYNGEE.

The count of this clone is one. This rearrangement joins TRBV9 to TRBJ2-5, with TRBD1 as a possible D gene (6 bases). There are 14 residues in the CDR3. Germline V gene sequence: CDR1 SGDLS, CDR2 YYNGEE. The V and J ends lost 5 bases and 0 bases respectively, with 11 bases between them. The CDR3 loop reads CASSPQGNQETQYF. The CDR3 DNA sequence: TGTGCCAGCAGTCCGCAGGGGAACCAAGAGACCCAGTACTTC.